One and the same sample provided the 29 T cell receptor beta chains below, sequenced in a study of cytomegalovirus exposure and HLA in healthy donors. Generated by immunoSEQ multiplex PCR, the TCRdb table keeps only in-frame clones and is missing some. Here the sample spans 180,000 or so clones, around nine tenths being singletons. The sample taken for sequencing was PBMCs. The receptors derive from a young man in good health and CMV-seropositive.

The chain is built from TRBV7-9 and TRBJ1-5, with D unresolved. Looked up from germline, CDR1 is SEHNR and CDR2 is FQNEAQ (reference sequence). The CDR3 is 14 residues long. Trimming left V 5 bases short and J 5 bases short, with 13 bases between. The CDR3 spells CASSPSNSDQPQHF. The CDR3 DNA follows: TGTGCCAGCAGCCCCTCGAACAGTGATCAGCCCCAGCATTTT.

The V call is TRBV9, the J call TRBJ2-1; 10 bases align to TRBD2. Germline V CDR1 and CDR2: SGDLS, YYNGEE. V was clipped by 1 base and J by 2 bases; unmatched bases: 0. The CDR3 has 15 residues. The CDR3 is CASSVTSGAYNEQFF. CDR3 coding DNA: TGTGCCAGCAGCGTAACTAGCGGGGCCTACAATGAGCAGTTCTTC.

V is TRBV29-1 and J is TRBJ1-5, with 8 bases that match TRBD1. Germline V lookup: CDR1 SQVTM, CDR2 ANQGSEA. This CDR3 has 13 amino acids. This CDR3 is CSPQGAGNQPQHF. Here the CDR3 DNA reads TGCAGTCCTCAGGGGGCAGGCAATCAGCCCCAGCATTTT.

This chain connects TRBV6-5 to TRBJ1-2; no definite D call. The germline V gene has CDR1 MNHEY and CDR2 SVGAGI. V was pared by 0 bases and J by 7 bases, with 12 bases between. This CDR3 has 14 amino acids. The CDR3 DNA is TGTGCCAGCAGTTACTCGAGAGAGGTTGGTGGCTACACCTTC. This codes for CASSYSREVGGYTF.

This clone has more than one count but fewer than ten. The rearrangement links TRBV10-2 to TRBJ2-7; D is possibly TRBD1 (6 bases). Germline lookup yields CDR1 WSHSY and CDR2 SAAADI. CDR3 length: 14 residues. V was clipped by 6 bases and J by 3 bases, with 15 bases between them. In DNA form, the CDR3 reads TGCGCCAGCAGGGAACAGGGAGAGCTCTACGAGCAGTACTTC. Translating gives CASREQGELYEQYF.

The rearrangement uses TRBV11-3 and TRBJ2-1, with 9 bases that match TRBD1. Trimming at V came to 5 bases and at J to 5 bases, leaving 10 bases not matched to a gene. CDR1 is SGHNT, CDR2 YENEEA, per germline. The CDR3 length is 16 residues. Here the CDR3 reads CASSQTQGAGDNEQFF. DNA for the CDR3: TGTGCCAGCAGCCAGACACAGGGGGCCGGCGACAATGAGCAGTTCTTC.

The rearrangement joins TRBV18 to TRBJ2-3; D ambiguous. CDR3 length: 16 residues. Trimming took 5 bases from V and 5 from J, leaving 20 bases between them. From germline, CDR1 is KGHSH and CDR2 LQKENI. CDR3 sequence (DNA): TGTGCCAGCTCAGCTTTGGGGTCCCCAACGGGAGATACGCAGTATTTT. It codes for CASSALGSPTGDTQYF.

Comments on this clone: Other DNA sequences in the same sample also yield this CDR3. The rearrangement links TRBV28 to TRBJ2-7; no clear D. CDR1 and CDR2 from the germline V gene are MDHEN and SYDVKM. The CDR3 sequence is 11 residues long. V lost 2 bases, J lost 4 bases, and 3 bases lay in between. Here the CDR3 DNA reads TGTGCCAGCAGTTTAAATTACGAGCAGTACTTC. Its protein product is CASSLNYEQYF.

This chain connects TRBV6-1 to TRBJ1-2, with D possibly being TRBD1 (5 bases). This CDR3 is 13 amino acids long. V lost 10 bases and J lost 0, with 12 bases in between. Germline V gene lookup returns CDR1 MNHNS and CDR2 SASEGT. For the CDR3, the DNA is TGTGCCACCGCCCAGGGCGCTAACTATGGCTACACCTTC. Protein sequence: CATAQGANYGYTF.

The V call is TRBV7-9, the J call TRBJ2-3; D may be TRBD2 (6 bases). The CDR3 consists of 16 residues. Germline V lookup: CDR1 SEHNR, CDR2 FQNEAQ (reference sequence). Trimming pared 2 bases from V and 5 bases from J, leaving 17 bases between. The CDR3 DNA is TGTGCCAGCAGCTTACGCTTCCCAGGAGGGGTAGATACGCAGTATTTT. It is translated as CASSLRFPGGVDTQYF.

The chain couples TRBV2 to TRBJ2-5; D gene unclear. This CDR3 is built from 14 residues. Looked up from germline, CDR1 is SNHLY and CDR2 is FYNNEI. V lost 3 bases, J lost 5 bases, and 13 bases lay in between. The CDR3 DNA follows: TGTGCCAGCAGTGACGGACGGTCGGTGGAGACCCAGTACTTC. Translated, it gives CASSDGRSVETQYF.

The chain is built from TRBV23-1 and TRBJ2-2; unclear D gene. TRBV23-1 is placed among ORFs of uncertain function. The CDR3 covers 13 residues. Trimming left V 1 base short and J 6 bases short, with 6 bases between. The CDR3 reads CASSQLLAGELFF. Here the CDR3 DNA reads TGCGCCAGCAGTCAATTGTTGGCCGGGGAGCTGTTTTTT.

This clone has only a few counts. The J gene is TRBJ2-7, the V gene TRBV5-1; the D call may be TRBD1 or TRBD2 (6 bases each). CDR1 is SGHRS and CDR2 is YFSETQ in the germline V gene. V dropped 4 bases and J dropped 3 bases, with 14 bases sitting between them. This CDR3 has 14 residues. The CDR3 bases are TGCGCCAGCAGCCAACAGGGAGGTGACTACGAGCAGTACTTC. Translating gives CASSQQGGDYEQYF.

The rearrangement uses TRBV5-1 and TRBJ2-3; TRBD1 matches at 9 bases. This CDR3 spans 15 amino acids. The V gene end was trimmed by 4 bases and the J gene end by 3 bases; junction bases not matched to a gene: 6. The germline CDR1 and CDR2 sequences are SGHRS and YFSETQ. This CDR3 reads CASSRVQGATDTQYF. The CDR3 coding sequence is TGCGCCAGCAGCCGTGTACAGGGGGCTACAGATACGCAGTATTTT. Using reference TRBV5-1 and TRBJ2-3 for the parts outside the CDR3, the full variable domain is KAGVTQTPRYLIKTRGQQVTLSCSPISGHRSVSWYQQTPGQGLQFLFEYFSETQRNKGNFPGRFSGRQFSNSRSEMNVSTLELGDSALYLCASSRVQGATDTQYFGPGTRLTVL.

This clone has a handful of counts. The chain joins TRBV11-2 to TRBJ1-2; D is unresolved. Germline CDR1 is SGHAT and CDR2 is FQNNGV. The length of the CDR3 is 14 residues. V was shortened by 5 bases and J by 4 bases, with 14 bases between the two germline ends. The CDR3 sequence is CASSRRSRGYGYTF. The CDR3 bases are TGTGCCAGCAGCCGCCGCAGTAGAGGCTATGGCTACACCTTC.

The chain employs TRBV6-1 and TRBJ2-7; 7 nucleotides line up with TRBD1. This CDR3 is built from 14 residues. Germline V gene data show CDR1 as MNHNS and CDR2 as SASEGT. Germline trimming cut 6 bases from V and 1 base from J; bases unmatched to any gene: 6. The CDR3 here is CASSRMTGSYEQYF. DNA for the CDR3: TGTGCCAGCAGCCGCATGACAGGGTCCTACGAGCAGTACTTC.

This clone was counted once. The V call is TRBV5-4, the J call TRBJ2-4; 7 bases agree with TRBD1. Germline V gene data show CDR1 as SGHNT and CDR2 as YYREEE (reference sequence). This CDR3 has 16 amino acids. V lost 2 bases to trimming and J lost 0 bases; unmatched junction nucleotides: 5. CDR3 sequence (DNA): TGTGCCAGCAGCTTAGGGGGCCTACTAGCCAAAAACATTCAGTACTTC. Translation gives CASSLGGLLAKNIQYF.

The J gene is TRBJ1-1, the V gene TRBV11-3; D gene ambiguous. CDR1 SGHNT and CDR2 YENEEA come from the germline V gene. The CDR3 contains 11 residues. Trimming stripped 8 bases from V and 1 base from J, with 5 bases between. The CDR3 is CASEENTEAFF. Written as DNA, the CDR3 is TGTGCCAGCGAGGAGAACACTGAAGCTTTCTTT.

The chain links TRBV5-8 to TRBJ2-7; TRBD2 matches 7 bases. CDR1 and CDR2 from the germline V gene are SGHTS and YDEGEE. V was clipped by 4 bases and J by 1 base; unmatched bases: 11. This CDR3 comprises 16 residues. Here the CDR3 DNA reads TGTGCCAGCAGCCGGGGAGGGATATATTTGTCCTACGAGCAGTACTTC. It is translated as CASSRGGIYLSYEQYF.

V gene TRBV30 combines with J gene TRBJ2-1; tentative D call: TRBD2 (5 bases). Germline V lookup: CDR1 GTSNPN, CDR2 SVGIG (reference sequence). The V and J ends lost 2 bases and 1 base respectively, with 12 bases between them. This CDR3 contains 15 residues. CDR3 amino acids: CAWSFPERSYNEQFF. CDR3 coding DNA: TGTGCCTGGAGTTTCCCTGAGCGGTCCTACAATGAGCAGTTCTTC.

The CDR3, as DNA: TGTGCCACCCTACCAAGTAACACCGGGGAGCTGTTTTTT. Translated, it gives CATLPSNTGELFF. The chain joins TRBV6-1 to TRBJ2-2; D call uncertain. This CDR3 contains 13 residues. The germline V gene has CDR1 MNHNS and CDR2 SASEGT. The V gene lost 10 bases and the J gene lost 2 bases, with 11 bases spanning the gap.

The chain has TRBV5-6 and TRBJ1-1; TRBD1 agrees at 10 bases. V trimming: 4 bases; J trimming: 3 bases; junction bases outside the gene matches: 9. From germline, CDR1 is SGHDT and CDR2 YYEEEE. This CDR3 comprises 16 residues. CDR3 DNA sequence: TGTGCCAGCAGCCCCGGGACAGGGGTCTTTGACACTGAAGCTTTCTTT. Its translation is CASSPGTGVFDTEAFF.

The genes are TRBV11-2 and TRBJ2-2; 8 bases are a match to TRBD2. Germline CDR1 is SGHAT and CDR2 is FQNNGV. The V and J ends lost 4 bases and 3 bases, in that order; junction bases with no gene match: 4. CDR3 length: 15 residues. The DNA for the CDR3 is TGTGCCAGCAGCTCCCCGACTAGCGACACCGGGGAGCTGTTTTTT. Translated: CASSSPTSDTGELFF.

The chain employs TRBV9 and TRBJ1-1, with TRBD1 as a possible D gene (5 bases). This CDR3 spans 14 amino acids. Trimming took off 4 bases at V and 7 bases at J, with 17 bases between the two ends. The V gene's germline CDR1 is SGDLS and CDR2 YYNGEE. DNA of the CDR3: TGTGCCAGCAGCCCCATGGCCGCGGGGGGTGAAGCTTTCTTT. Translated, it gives CASSPMAAGGEAFF. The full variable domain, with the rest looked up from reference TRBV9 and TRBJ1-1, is DSGVTQTPKHLITATGQRVTLRCSPRSGDLSVYWYQQSLDQGLQFLIQYYNGEERAKGNILERFSAQQFPDLHSELNLSSLELGDSALYFCASSPMAAGGEAFFGQGTRLTVV.

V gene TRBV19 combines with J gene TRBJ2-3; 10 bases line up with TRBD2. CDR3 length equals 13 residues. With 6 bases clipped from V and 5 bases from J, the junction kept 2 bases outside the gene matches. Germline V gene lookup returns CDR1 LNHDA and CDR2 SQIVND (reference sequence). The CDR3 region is CASRGLAKDTQYF. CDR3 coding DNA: TGTGCCAGTAGGGGACTAGCGAAAGATACGCAGTATTTT. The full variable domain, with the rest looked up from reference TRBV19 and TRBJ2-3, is DGGITQSPKYLFRKEGQNVTLSCEQNLNHDAMYWYRQDPGQGLRLIYYSQIVNDFQKGDIAEGYSVSREKKESFPLTVTSAQKNPTAFYLCASRGLAKDTQYFGPGTRLTVL.

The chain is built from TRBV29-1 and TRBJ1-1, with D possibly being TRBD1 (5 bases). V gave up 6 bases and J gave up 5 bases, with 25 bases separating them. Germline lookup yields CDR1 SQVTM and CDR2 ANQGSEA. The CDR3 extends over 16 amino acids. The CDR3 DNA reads TGCAGCGTGACCTGGAGACAGACCCGATCCGGGACTGAAGCTTTCTTT. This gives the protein CSVTWRQTRSGTEAFF.

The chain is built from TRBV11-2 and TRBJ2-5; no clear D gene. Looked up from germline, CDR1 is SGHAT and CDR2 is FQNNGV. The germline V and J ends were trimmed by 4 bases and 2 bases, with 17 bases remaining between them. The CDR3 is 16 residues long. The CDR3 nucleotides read TGTGCCAGCAGCTCTATCGCTACATGGAAACAAGAGACCCAGTACTTC. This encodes CASSSIATWKQETQYF.

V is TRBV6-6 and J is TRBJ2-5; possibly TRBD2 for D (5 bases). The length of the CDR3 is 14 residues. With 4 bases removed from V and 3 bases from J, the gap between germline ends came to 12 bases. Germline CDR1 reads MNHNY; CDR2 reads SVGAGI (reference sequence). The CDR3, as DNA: TGTGCCAGCAGTTCCTCGGGGAACAAAGAGACCCAGTACTTC. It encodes CASSSSGNKETQYF.

CDR3 loop: CASSPLEGQGAYEQYF. In nucleotides, the CDR3 is TGTGCCAGCTCACCTCTCGAGGGACAGGGGGCTTACGAGCAGTACTTC. The V call is TRBV18, the J call TRBJ2-7, with 12 bases that match TRBD1. CDR1 is KGHSH, CDR2 LQKENI, per germline. Trimming at V came to 3 bases and at J to 4 bases, leaving 7 bases not matched to a gene. CDR3 length: 16 residues.